These 19 T cell receptor beta chains were sequenced from one sample in a study of blood T cell repertoires in COVID-19. Sequencing used immunoSEQ multiplex PCR; TCRdb keeps in-frame clones, though not all of them. This repertoire shows roughly 34,000 clones, 88% found once; its top ten account for around 5%. The sample comprised peripheral blood. Receptors were obtained from a woman aged 65 to 85 with active COVID-19.

The gene calls are TRBV27 and TRBJ2-6; tentative D call: TRBD1 (6 bases). Trimming left V 5 bases short and J 0 bases short, with 11 bases between. This CDR3 contains 16 residues. Germline CDR1 reads MNHEY; CDR2 reads SMNVEV (reference sequence). The CDR3 DNA reads TGTGCCAGCAGTACCGGGACACACTCTGGGGCCAACGTCCTGACTTTC. Amino acid sequence: CASSTGTHSGANVLTF.

The chain joins TRBV7-8 to TRBJ2-7; D may be TRBD2 (6 bases). Germline values: CDR1 SGHVS, CDR2 FQNEAQ. The CDR3 totals 15 residues. V lost 1 base and J 0 bases, leaving 10 bases between the germline ends. The CDR3 loop reads CASSLEGLPSYEQYF. CDR3 bases: TGTGCCAGCAGCTTAGAGGGACTTCCCTCCTACGAGCAGTACTTC.

V is TRBV2 and J is TRBJ2-5, with 12 bases that match TRBD2. The CDR3 has 14 residues. V shed 10 bases and J 5 bases; nucleotides not matched to a gene: 8. Germline values: CDR1 SNHLY, CDR2 FYNNEI. The CDR3: CATVGLAGKETQYF. Written as DNA, the CDR3 is TGTGCCACTGTTGGACTAGCGGGGAAGGAGACCCAGTACTTC.

The chain links TRBV7-3 to TRBJ2-7, with TRBD1 matching 10 bases. Losses at the gene ends were 5 bases for V and 3 bases for J; bases not matched to a gene: 1. The germline gives CDR1 SGHTA, CDR2 FQGTGA. The CDR3 has 13 amino acids. The CDR3 sequence: CASSRDRGYEQYF. The DNA for the CDR3 is TGTGCCAGCAGCCGGGACAGGGGCTACGAGCAGTACTTC.

This clone showed up just once. The rearrangement links TRBV2 to TRBJ2-3, with TRBD2 as a possible D gene (5 bases). Trimming stripped 6 bases from V and 2 bases from J, with 9 bases between. CDR1 is SNHLY and CDR2 is FYNNEI in the germline V gene. The CDR3 has 13 amino acids. The CDR3 loop is CASREGTTDTQYF. The DNA of the CDR3 is TGTGCCAGCAGAGAGGGTACCACAGATACGCAGTATTTT. The full variable domain, its missing parts supplied by reference TRBV2 and TRBJ2-3, is EPEVTQTPSHQVTQMGQEVILRCVPISNHLYFYWYRQILGQKVEFLVSFYNNEISEKSEIFDDQFSVERPDGSNFTLKIRSTKLEDSAMYFCASREGTTDTQYFGPGTRLTVL.

The CDR3 DNA reads TGTGCCAGCAGTCACGTAGCGGGGCGCTCCTACGAGCAGTACTTC. As protein: CASSHVAGRSYEQYF. V and J are TRBV6-6 and TRBJ2-7; 8 bases match TRBD2. Germline values: CDR1 MNHNY, CDR2 SVGAGI (reference sequence). J lost 0 bases, V lost 5 bases, and 6 bases had no gene match. The CDR3 has 15 residues.

The gene calls are TRBV11-3 and TRBJ2-6; TRBD1 matches at 8 bases. Germline CDR1 SGHNT, CDR2 YENEEA. V lost 5 bases and J lost 12; bases outside the gene matches: 6. The CDR3 sequence is 13 residues long. For the CDR3, the DNA is TGTGCCAGCAGCCCAACCCAGGGGGCCGTCCTGACTTTC. This sequence encodes CASSPTQGAVLTF.

This sequence joins TRBV18 and TRBJ1-3; 12 nucleotides line up with TRBD1. The CDR3 totals 15 residues. CDR1 is KGHSH and CDR2 is LQKENI in the germline V gene. V trimming: 3 bases; J trimming: 4 bases; junction bases outside the gene matches: 1. DNA of the CDR3: TGTGCCAGCTCACCGGGACAGGGGGCCGGAAACACCATATATTTT. This codes for CASSPGQGAGNTIYF. The complete variable domain, with remaining parts taken from reference TRBV18 and TRBJ1-3, reads NAGVMQNPRHLVRRRGQEARLRCSPMKGHSHVYWYRQLPEEGLKFMVYLQKENIIDESGMPKERFSAEFPKEGPSILRIQQVVRGDSAAYFCASSPGQGAGNTIYFGEGSWLTVV.

This sequence joins TRBV29-1 and TRBJ2-2, with a tentative D call TRBD1 (5 bases). Trimming stripped 4 bases from V and 7 bases from J, with 16 bases between. This CDR3 region has 14 residues. Germline CDR1 and CDR2: SQVTM and ANQGSEA. The CDR3 DNA is TGCAGCGTTGGACAGTTCATCGTCGGCGGGGAGCTGTTTTTT. This sequence encodes CSVGQFIVGGELFF.

Here the CDR3 reads CASSRGKGQTYGYTF. The CDR3 nucleotides read TGTGCCAGTAGTAGGGGGAAAGGACAGACCTATGGCTACACCTTC. The V and J genes are TRBV19 and TRBJ1-2; a possible D gene is TRBD1 (6 bases). Trimming left V 4 bases short and J 4 bases short, with 16 bases between. The CDR3 consists of 15 residues. CDR1 is LNHDA and CDR2 is SQIVND in the germline V gene (reference sequence).

The chain joins TRBV6-6 to TRBJ1-3, with D unclear. Germline V gives CDR1 MNHNY, CDR2 SVGAGI (reference sequence). Trimming removed 6 bases from V and 4 bases from J, with 7 bases in between. The CDR3 totals 12 residues. CDR3 protein: CASRTPGNTIYF. CDR3 coding DNA: TGTGCCAGCAGGACACCAGGAAACACCATATATTTT.

The chain is built from TRBV12-3 or TRBV12-4 and TRBJ1-5; D call uncertain. V was cut by 6 bases and J by 4 bases, with 10 bases left in between. The CDR3 contains 13 residues. CDR3 loop: CASSPVNNQPQHF. In DNA, the CDR3 is TGTGCCAGCAGCCCGGTTAATAATCAGCCCCAGCATTTT.

The rearrangement joins TRBV7-8 to TRBJ2-7; D is possibly TRBD2 (6 bases). CDR3 length: 20 residues. Germline V lookup: CDR1 SGHVS, CDR2 FQNEAQ. Trimming left V 2 bases short and J 0 bases short, with 26 bases between. The CDR3 region is CASSLTWGSERASVSYEQYF. The CDR3 DNA is TGTGCCAGCAGCTTAACATGGGGCTCCGAGAGGGCTAGCGTCTCCTACGAGCAGTACTTC.

The rearrangement uses TRBV14 and TRBJ1-2; the D gene is possibly TRBD1 (6 bases). The V and J ends lost 2 bases and 7 bases respectively, with 11 bases between them. The CDR3 is 13 residues long. In germline, CDR1 is SGHDN, CDR2 FVKESK. CDR3 region: CASSQPLGAGYTF. The DNA of the CDR3 is TGTGCCAGCAGCCAACCCCTGGGGGCTGGCTACACCTTC.

This rearrangement joins TRBV3-1 (or the pseudogene TRBV3-2) to TRBJ2-2; TRBD2 matches at 10 bases. Per the germline V gene, CDR1 is LGHDT and CDR2 is YNNKEL (reference sequence). J lost 6 bases, V lost 5 bases, and 9 bases had no gene match. The CDR3 runs to 16 residues. This CDR3 is CASSISGGPDSGELFF. The CDR3 DNA reads TGTGCCAGCAGCATTAGCGGGGGGCCCGACTCCGGGGAGCTGTTTTTT.

This clone appeared once. This chain links TRBV11-3 with TRBJ1-4; no definite D call. There are 17 residues in the CDR3. Germline V gene sequence: CDR1 SGHNT, CDR2 YENEEA. Trimming removed 1 base at V and 2 bases at J, with 14 bases between. This chain's CDR3 is CASSLGAFRRTNEKLFF. As DNA, the CDR3 is TGTGCCAGCAGCTTAGGGGCCTTCCGACGGACTAATGAAAAACTGTTTTTT.

The rearrangement links TRBV11-3 to TRBJ2-7, with a tentative D call TRBD2 (5 bases). This CDR3 is built from 14 residues. The germline CDR1 and CDR2 sequences are SGHNT and YENEEA. V lost 5 bases, J lost 3 bases, and 14 bases lay in between. CDR3 DNA sequence: TGTGCCAGCAGCACCCGACGGGGTAGCTACGAGCAGTACTTC. This gives the protein CASSTRRGSYEQYF.

V usage is TRBV29-1 and J usage is TRBJ1-6, with D uncertain. The CDR3 totals 13 residues. The germline V gene has CDR1 SQVTM and CDR2 ANQGSEA. Trimming took 7 bases from V and 8 from J, leaving 15 bases between them. The CDR3 reads CSARTSGDSPLHF. DNA of the CDR3: TGCAGCGCTAGGACCTCCGGGGATTCACCCCTCCACTTT.

The chain uses TRBV10-2 and TRBJ2-7; 7 bases are a match to TRBD2. CDR3 length: 15 residues. CDR1 is WSHSY, CDR2 SAAADI, per germline. The V gene end was trimmed by 0 bases and the J gene end by 2 bases; junction bases not matched to a gene: 4. In nucleotides, the CDR3 is TGCGCCAGCAGTGAGTCGGGGGGGGAACCCTACGAGCAGTACTTC. Encoded protein: CASSESGGEPYEQYF.